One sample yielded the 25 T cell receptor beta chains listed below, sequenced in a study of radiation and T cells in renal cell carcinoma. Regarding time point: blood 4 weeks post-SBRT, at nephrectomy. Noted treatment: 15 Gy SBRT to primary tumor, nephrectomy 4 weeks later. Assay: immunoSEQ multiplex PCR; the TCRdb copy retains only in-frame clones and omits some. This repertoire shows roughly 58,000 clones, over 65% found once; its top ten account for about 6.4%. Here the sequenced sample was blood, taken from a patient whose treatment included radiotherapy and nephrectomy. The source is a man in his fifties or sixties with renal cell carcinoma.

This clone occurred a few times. Here the CDR3 DNA reads TGTGCCAGCAGTGGGAGTCCCAATTCACCCCTCCACTTT. The encoded protein is CASSGSPNSPLHF. This chain joins TRBV2 and TRBJ1-6; D gene unclear. This CDR3 is built from 13 residues. V lost 4 bases to trimming and J lost 7 bases, with 8 bases between them. The germline gives CDR1 SNHLY, CDR2 FYNNEI.

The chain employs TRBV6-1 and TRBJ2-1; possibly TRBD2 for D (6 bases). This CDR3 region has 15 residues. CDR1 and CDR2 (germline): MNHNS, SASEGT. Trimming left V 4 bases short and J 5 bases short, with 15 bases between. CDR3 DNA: TGTGCCAGCAGTGTCAGGCGGGACCCTCACAATGAGCAGTTCTTC. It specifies CASSVRRDPHNEQFF.

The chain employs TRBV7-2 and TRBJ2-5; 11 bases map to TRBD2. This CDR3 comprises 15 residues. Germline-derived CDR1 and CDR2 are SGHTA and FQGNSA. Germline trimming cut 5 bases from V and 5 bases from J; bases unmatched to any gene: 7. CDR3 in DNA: TGTGCCAGCAGCAAGACTAGCGGGGAAGGGGAGACCCAGTACTTC. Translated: CASSKTSGEGETQYF.

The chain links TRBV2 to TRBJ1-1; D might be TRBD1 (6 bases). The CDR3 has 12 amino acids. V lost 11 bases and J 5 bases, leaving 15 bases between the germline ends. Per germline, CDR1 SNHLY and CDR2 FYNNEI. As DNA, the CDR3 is TGTGCCGGCGAACAGGGTGTGACTGAAGCTTTCTTT. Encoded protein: CAGEQGVTEAFF.

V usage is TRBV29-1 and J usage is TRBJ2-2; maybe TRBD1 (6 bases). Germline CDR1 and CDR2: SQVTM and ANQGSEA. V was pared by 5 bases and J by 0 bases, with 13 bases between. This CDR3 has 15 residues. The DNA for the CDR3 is TGCAGCGTTTTGGGTGGACAGACGAACACCGGGGAGCTGTTTTTT. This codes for CSVLGGQTNTGELFF.

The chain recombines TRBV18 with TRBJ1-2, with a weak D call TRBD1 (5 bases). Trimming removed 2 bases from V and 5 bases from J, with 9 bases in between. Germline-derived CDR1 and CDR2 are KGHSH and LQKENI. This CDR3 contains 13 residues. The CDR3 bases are TGTGCCAGCTCACCAGGGACGGATTATGGCTACACCTTC. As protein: CASSPGTDYGYTF.

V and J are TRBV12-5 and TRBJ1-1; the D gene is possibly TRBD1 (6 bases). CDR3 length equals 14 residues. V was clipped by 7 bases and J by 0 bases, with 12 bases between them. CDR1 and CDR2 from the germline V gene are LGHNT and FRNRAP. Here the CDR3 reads CASVKGGLNTEAFF. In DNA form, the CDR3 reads TGTGCTAGTGTCAAGGGGGGCCTGAACACTGAAGCTTTCTTT.

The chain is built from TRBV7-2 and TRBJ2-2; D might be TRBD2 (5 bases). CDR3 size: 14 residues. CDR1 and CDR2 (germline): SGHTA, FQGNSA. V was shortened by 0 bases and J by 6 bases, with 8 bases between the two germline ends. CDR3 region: CASSLARRAGELFF. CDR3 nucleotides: TGTGCCAGCAGCTTAGCCCGGCGGGCCGGGGAGCTGTTTTTT.

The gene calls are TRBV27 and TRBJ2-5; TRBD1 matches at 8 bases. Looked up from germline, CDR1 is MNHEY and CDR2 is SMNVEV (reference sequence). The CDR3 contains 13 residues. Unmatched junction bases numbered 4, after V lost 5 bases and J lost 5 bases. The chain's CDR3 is CASSTHRGETQYF. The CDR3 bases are TGTGCCAGCAGTACTCACAGGGGGGAGACCCAGTACTTC.

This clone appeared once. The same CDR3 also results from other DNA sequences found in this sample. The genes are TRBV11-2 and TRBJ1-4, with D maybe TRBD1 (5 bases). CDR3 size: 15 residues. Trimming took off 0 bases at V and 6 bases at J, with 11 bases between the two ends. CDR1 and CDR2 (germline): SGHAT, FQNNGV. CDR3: CASSLEAGGDEKLFF. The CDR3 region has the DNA TGTGCCAGCAGCTTAGAGGCCGGAGGGGATGAAAAACTGTTTTTT.

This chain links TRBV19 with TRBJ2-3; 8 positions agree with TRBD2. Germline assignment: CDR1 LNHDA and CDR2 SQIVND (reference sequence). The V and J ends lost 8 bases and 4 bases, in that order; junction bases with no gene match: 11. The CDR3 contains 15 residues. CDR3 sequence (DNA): TGTGCCAGTTCTCCCAACTCGGGGGGGCCAGATACGCAGTATTTT. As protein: CASSPNSGGPDTQYF.

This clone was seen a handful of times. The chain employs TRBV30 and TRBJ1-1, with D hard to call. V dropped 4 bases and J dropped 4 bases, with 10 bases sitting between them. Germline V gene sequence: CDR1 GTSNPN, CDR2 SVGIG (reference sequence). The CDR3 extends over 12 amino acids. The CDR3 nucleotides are TGTGCCTGGATCGTAGCGGGCACTGAAGCTTTCTTT. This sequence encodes CAWIVAGTEAFF.

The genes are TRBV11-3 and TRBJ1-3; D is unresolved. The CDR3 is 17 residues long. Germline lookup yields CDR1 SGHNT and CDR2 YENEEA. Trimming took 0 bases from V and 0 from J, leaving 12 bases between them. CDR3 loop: CASSLDSGSYSGNTIYF. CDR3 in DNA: TGTGCCAGCAGCTTAGATTCCGGATCCTACTCTGGAAACACCATATATTTT.

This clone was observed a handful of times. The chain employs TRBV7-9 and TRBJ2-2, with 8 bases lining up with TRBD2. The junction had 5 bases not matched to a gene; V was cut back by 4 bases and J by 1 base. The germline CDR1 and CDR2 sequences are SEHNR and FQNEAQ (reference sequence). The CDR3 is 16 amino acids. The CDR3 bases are TGTGCCAGCAGCTCGCAACTAGCGGTGAACACCGGGGAGCTGTTTTTT. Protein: CASSSQLAVNTGELFF. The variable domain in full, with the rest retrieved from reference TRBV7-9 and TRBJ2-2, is DTGVSQNPRHKITKRGQNVTFRCDPISEHNRLYWYRQTLGQGPEFLTYFQNEAQLEKSRLLSDRFSAERPKGSFSTLEIQRTEQGDSAMYLCASSSQLAVNTGELFFGEGSRLTVL.

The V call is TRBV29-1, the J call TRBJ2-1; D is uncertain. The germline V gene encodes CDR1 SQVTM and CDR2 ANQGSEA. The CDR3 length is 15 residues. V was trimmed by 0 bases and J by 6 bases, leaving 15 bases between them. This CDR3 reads CSVEDPVSRSNEQFF. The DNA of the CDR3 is TGCAGCGTTGAAGATCCCGTTAGCCGAAGCAATGAGCAGTTCTTC.

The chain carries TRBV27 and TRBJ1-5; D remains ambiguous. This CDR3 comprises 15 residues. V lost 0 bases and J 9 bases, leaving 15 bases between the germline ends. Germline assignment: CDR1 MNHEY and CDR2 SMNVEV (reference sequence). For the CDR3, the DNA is TGTGCCAGCAGTTTATCGGTGCAAGGCCTTGGGCCCCAGCATTTT. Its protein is CASSLSVQGLGPQHF.

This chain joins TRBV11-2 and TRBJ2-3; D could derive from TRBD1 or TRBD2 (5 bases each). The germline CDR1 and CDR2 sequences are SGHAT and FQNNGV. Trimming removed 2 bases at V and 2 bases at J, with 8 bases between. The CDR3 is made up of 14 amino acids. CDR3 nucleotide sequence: TGTGCCAGCAGCTTAAAGGGGACCACAGATACGCAGTATTTT. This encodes CASSLKGTTDTQYF. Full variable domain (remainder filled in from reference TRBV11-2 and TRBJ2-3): EAGVAQSPRYKIIEKRQSVAFWCNPISGHATLYWYQQILGQGPKLLIQFQNNGVVDDSQLPKDRFSAERLKGVDSTLKIQPAKLEDSAVYLCASSLKGTTDTQYFGPGTRLTVL.

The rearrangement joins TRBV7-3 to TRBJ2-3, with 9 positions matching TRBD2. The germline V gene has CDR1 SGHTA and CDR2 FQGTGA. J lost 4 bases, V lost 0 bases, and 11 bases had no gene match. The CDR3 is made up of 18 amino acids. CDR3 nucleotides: TGTGCCAGCAGCTTAACGTTAATTCTAGCGGGATTGGCAGATACGCAGTATTTT. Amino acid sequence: CASSLTLILAGLADTQYF. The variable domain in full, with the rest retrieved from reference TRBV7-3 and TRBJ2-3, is GAGVSQTPSNKVTEKGKYVELRCDPISGHTALYWYRQSLGQGPEFLIYFQGTGAADDSGLPNDRFFAVRPEGSVSTLKIQRTERGDSAVYLCASSLTLILAGLADTQYFGPGTRLTVL.

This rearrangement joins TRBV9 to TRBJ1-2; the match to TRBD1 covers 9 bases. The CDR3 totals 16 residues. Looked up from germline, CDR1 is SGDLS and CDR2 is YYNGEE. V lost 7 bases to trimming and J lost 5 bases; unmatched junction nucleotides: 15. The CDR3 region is CASRALPTGGGYGYTF. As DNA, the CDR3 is TGTGCCAGCCGCGCCCTTCCCACAGGGGGCGGGTATGGCTACACCTTC.

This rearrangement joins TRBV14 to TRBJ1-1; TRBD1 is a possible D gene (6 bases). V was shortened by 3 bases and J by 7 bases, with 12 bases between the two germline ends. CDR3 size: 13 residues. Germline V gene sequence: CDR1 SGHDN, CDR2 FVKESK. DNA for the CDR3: TGTGCCAGCAGCCACCGAAGGGGGGGTGAAGCTTTCTTT. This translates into CASSHRRGGEAFF.

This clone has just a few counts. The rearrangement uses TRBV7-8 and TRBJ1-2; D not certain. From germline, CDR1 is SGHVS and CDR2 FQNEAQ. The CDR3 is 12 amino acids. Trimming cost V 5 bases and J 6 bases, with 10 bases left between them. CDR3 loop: CASSQRTDGYTF. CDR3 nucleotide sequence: TGTGCCAGCAGCCAAAGGACGGATGGCTACACCTTC.

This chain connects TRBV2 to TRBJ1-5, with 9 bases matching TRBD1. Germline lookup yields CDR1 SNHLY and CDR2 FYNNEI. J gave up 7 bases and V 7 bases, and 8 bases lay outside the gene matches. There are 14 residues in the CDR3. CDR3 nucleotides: TGTGCCAGCACCGAGGACAGGGGTGCGCAGCCCCAGCATTTT. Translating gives CASTEDRGAQPQHF.

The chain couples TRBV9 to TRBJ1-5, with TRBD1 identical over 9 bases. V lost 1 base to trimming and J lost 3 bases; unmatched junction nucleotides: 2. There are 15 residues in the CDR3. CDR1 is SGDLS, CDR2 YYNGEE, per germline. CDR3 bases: TGTGCCAGCAGCGTAAGGGACAGGGACAATCAGCCCCAGCATTTT. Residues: CASSVRDRDNQPQHF.

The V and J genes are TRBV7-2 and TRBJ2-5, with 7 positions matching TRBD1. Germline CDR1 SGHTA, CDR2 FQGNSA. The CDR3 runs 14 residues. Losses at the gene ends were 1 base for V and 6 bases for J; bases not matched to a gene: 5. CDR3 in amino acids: CASSLETGRQTQYF. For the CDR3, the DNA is TGTGCCAGCAGCTTAGAGACAGGGAGACAGACCCAGTACTTC.

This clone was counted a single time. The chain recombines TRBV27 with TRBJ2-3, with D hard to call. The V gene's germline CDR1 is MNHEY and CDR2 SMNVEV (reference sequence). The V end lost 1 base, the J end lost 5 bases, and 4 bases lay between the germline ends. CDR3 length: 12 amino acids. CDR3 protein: CASSLLGDTQYF. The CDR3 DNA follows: TGTGCCAGCAGTTTATTGGGAGATACGCAGTATTTT.